These 10 T cell receptor beta chains came from one sample sequenced in a study of blood T cell repertoires in COVID-19. TCRdb's copy holds only in-frame clones and misses some; the assay was immunoSEQ multiplex PCR. The sample has some 120,000 clones, about 88% seen once. Material: peripheral blood. The receptors here all came from a human donor in a cohort sampled during active COVID-19.

The V and J genes are TRBV19 and TRBJ1-1; D unclear. CDR3 size: 20 residues. V lost 4 bases and J 0 bases, leaving 27 bases between the germline ends. CDR1 LNHDA and CDR2 SQIVND come from the germline V gene (reference sequence). CDR3 region: CASSTKDPGSKRLLNTEAFF. The CDR3 bases are TGTGCCAGTAGTACCAAAGACCCCGGGTCGAAGCGACTCTTGAACACTGAAGCTTTCTTT.

V gene TRBV9 combines with J gene TRBJ1-2; weak D call: TRBD1 (6 bases). The CDR3 is 15 amino acids. CDR1 is SGDLS, CDR2 YYNGEE, per germline. V gave up 0 bases and J gave up 4 bases, with 13 bases separating them. The CDR3 coding sequence is TGTGCCAGCAGCGTAGAGACAGGACGTGGCTATGGCTACACCTTC. This sequence encodes CASSVETGRGYGYTF.

The V and J genes are TRBV27 and TRBJ2-7; unclear D gene. The length of the CDR3 is 13 residues. CDR1 MNHEY and CDR2 SMNVEV come from the germline V gene (reference sequence). V lost 3 bases and J lost 0, with 6 bases in between. The CDR3 DNA reads as TGTGCCAGCAGTTTCCGACACTCCTACGAGCAGTACTTC. Translating it yields CASSFRHSYEQYF.

The chain employs TRBV2 and TRBJ2-1, with TRBD2 identical over 7 bases. V lost 5 bases and J lost 4; bases outside the gene matches: 5. The CDR3 sequence is 14 residues long. Germline V gene lookup returns CDR1 SNHLY and CDR2 FYNNEI. CDR3 in DNA: TGTGCCAGCAGTTCTACTAGCGTGTACAATGAGCAGTTCTTC. Its protein product is CASSSTSVYNEQFF. The full variable domain, rest sourced from reference TRBV2 and TRBJ2-1, is EPEVTQTPSHQVTQMGQEVILRCVPISNHLYFYWYRQILGQKVEFLVSFYNNEISEKSEIFDDQFSVERPDGSNFTLKIRSTKLEDSAMYFCASSSTSVYNEQFFGPGTRLTVL.

CDR3 DNA: TGTGCCAGCAGTTATGTAACAGGGTACGAGCAGTACTTC. Encoded protein: CASSYVTGYEQYF. The J gene is TRBJ2-7, the V gene TRBV27; D may be TRBD1 (6 bases). V was cut by 4 bases and J by 4 bases, with 11 bases left in between. The germline CDR1 and CDR2 sequences are MNHEY and SMNVEV (reference sequence). The CDR3 runs 13 residues.

This rearrangement joins TRBV5-1 to TRBJ2-7, with 7 bases identical to TRBD1. Germline V CDR1 and CDR2: SGHRS, YFSETQ. The J segment lost 6 bases and the V segment lost 4 bases, leaving 4 bases of the junction unmatched. The CDR3 runs to 12 residues. The CDR3 sequence is CASSPGTVEQYF. CDR3 DNA: TGCGCCAGCAGCCCCGGGACAGTCGAGCAGTACTTC.

A note on this clone: Other DNA sequences from this sample encode an identical CDR3 as well. The chain uses TRBV6-6 and TRBJ1-5; 8 bases are a match to TRBD1. The CDR3 is 15 amino acids. Germline V lookup: CDR1 MNHNY, CDR2 SVGAGI (reference sequence). The junction had 2 bases not matched to a gene; V was cut back by 2 bases and J by 2 bases. CDR3 coding DNA: TGTGCCAGCAGTTACGACAGGGGAGGCAATCAGCCCCAGCATTTT. Residues: CASSYDRGGNQPQHF.

The chain recombines TRBV7-2 with TRBJ1-1; TRBD1 aligns across 8 bases. The CDR3 length is 14 residues. With V trimmed by 5 bases and J by 4 bases, 6 bases remained unmatched. Germline V lookup: CDR1 SGHTA, CDR2 FQGNSA. CDR3 amino acids: CASSTRQGLTEAFF. DNA of the CDR3: TGTGCCAGCAGCACTAGACAGGGGCTCACTGAAGCTTTCTTT.

For this clone: The sample contains more than one DNA sequence encoding this CDR3. This chain uses TRBV28 with TRBJ2-1; TRBD1 aligns across 7 bases. This CDR3 is built from 12 residues. V lost 1 base to trimming and J lost 9 bases; unmatched junction nucleotides: 0. Per germline, CDR1 MDHEN and CDR2 SYDVKM. CDR3 residues: CASSLYRGEQFF. CDR3 DNA sequence: TGTGCCAGCAGTTTATACAGGGGTGAGCAGTTCTTC.

This clone was detected only a few times. The chain recombines TRBV3-1 (or the pseudogene TRBV3-2) with TRBJ2-5, with 16 bases lining up with TRBD2. Germline V CDR1 and CDR2: LGHDT, YNNKEL (reference sequence). This CDR3 is built from 20 residues. After removal of 1 base from V and 2 bases from J, the junction contained 10 bases not matched to a gene. This chain's CDR3 is CASSQGGLGLAGGVQETQYF. The CDR3, as DNA: TGTGCCAGCAGCCAAGGCGGACTGGGACTAGCGGGAGGGGTTCAAGAGACCCAGTACTTC.